The clone carrying this T cell receptor beta chain was seen at least ten times. Its antigen is as yet unknown. The record originates from a study of response to subunit inactivated influenza vaccine. Unmatched junction bases numbered 5, after V lost 0 bases and J lost 2 bases. Germline values: CDR1 SGHDT, CDR2 YYEEEE. The length of the CDR3 is 15 residues. MiXCR was run by TCRdb on the RT-PCR reads, yielding one entry per CDR3 protein. Here the sample spans roughly 790,000 distinct CDR3 sequences, around 20% being singletons. Findings of the study overall: New T cells are recruited in small numbers by each seasonal influenza vaccination, according to the authors' suggestion.

This material consisted of PBMCs from blood, taken 5 days after vaccination. The clonotype was recovered from a man aged 50 to 59 who received an inactivated influenza vaccine. The chain couples TRBV5-6 to TRBJ2-7, with 7 nucleotides matching TRBD2. The chain's CDR3 is CASSLGLAETYEQYF. The CDR3 bases are TGTGCCAGCAGCTTGGGGCTAGCGGAGACCTACGAGCAGTACTTC.